This TCR beta chain was obtained from a study of OX40 agonist ivuxolimab in advanced cancers. Background on the study: Patients took ivuxolimab, an agonistic anti-OX40 (CD134) antibody. Those treated in dose escalation had hepatocellular carcinoma, melanoma, renal cell cancer or head and neck cancer. Study-level points and caveats: It was not determined which antigens were specifically recognized by the peripheral T cells that had undergone clonal expansion.

CDR3 length: 15 amino acids. Germline assignment: CDR1 MGHDK and CDR2 SYGVNS. Between the trimmed V and J ends, which lost 4 bases and 0 bases, there was a span of 9 bases. Notes on this clone: Antigen unknown.

The data were produced by immunoSEQ multiplex PCR, yet TCRdb's version contains in-frame clones alone and is incomplete. The sample consists of 95,000 to 150,000 clones, 93% of them appearing once. This sequence was found in an adult with an advanced solid tumor such as melanoma, head and neck, liver or kidney cancer. The chain links TRBV25-1 to TRBJ2-2, with D perhaps TRBD1 (6 bases). Material: CD4+ or CD8+ T cells sorted from blood, obtained in a trial of the OX40 agonist ivuxolimab. This chain's CDR3 is CASSAGTPNTGELFF. CDR3 nucleotide sequence: TGTGCCAGCAGTGCCGGGACACCGAACACCGGGGAGCTGTTTTTT.